This is a list of T cell receptor beta chains from one sample in a study of blood T cell repertoires in COVID-19. Produced via immunoSEQ multiplex PCR; TCRdb's table is partial and in-frame only. The data contain about 130,000 clones, more than 75% of them singletons. What was sequenced was peripheral blood. These receptors were collected from a man aged 45-60 years with active COVID-19. CDR3s include the opening cysteine and the closing phenylalanine or tryptophan. Each record gives: J gene, V gene, clone size, D gene, CDR3 DNA, CDR3 protein. A D gene is named only where the DNA matches it firmly. The size entry is marked missing in some rows and otherwise reads once, few, many or a size class.

TRBJ2-1	TRBV7-9	-	-	TGTGCCAGCAGCCTAAGGGGCGTAGACTTCAATGAGCAGTTCTTC	CASSLRGVDFNEQFF
TRBJ1-2	TRBV3-1/TRBV3-2	-	TRBD1	TGTGCCAGCAGCCAAGTCCGGACAGGGGTCAACTATGGCTACACCTTC	CASSQVRTGVNYGYTF
TRBJ1-2	TRBV5-1	-	-	TGCGCCAGCAGCTTGGGTCAAGAGGAAAATGGCTACACCTTC	CASSLGQEENGYTF
TRBJ2-7	TRBV5-5	-	TRBD1	TGTGCCAGCAGTTTACAGGGGGCCTACGAGCAGTACTTC	CASSLQGAYEQYF
TRBJ1-1	TRBV7-9	-	-	TGTGCCAGCAGCCCGGTTCAGGGGGAAGCTTTCTTT	CASSPVQGEAFF
TRBJ1-1	TRBV7-9	-	-	TGTGCCAGCAGCCCCAGGGCGAGGTACACTGAAGCTTTCTTT	CASSPRARYTEAFF
TRBJ2-5	TRBV5-1	once	-	TGCGCCAGCAGCTTGACTGACAGGAAAGAAGAGACCCAGTACTTC	CASSLTDRKEETQYF
TRBJ1-2	TRBV7-9	-	TRBD1	TGTGCCAGCAGCTCCCCAGGGGGAGACAACTATGGCTACACCTTC	CASSSPGGDNYGYTF
TRBJ1-3	TRBV9	-	-	TGTGCCAGCAGCCAGGCCTCTATATCTGGAAACACCATATATTTT	CASSQASISGNTIYF
TRBJ1-1	TRBV6-2/TRBV6-3	few	TRBD1	TGTGCCAGCAGTACTCCCAGGGGGCGGCAGGAAGCTTTCTTT	CASSTPRGRQEAFF
TRBJ2-3	TRBV7-9	-	TRBD1	TGTGCCAGCAGCTTTTTCAGGGGGTCTACAGATACGCAGTATTTT	CASSFFRGSTDTQYF
TRBJ1-1	TRBV2	-	-	TGTGCCAGCACTATCCTCAGGGCAGACACTGAAGCTTTCTTT	CASTILRADTEAFF
TRBJ1-5	TRBV12-2	once	-	TGTGCAAGTCGCGCACCAGCCGGGACACGCAACGACCATAGCAATCAGCCCCAGCATTTT	CASRAPAGTRNDHSNQPQHF
TRBJ1-2	TRBV14	-	-	TGTGCCAGCAGCGAATCACGGTTATATGGCTACACCTTC	CASSESRLYGYTF
TRBJ1-4	TRBV5-4	-	-	TGTGCCAGCAGCTCCGGGGTCGGGGATGAAAAACTGTTTTTT	CASSSGVGDEKLFF
TRBJ1-2	TRBV19	-	-	TGTGCCAGTAGTTCCCAGGGGTCTCCCCCCTACACCTTC	CASSSQGSPPYTF
TRBJ1-1	TRBV5-1	-	-	TGCGCCAGCAGCTTGGGACAGGTTGGTTCTGAAGCTTTCTTT	CASSLGQVGSEAFF
TRBJ1-4	TRBV16	-	TRBD1	TGTGCCAGCAGCGACAGGGGAGGCACTAATGAAAAACTGTTTTTT	CASSDRGGTNEKLFF
TRBJ2-7	TRBV7-8	-	-	TGTGCCAGCAGCTTAGGGCGGAGGGCAGGCATTTACGAGCAGTACTTC	CASSLGRRAGIYEQYF
TRBJ1-2	TRBV29-1	-	-	TGCAGCGTTGAAGCCCCCAGGGAAAGTGGCTACACCTTC	CSVEAPRESGYTF
TRBJ1-6	TRBV27	-	-	TGTGCCAGCAGTACGAAGGGGACTGTTAGCTCCTATAATTCACCCCTCCACTTT	CASSTKGTVSSYNSPLHF
TRBJ2-1	TRBV19	-	TRBD1	TGTGCCAGTAGTGGAAACAGGGGGCGCACCAACAATGAGCAGTTCTTC	CASSGNRGRTNNEQFF
TRBJ1-3	TRBV5-1	-	TRBD1	TGCGCCAGCAGCTCCGGACAGGACTCTGGAAACACCATATATTTT	CASSSGQDSGNTIYF
TRBJ2-1	TRBV19	-	TRBD2	TGTGCCAGTAGTCTCGGGGGTAGCGGGAGGAACAATGAGCAGTTCTTC	CASSLGGSGRNNEQFF
TRBJ2-3	TRBV5-1	-	TRBD1	TGCGCCAGCAGGAAACAGGGGGGAGCAGATACGCAGTATTTT	CASRKQGGADTQYF
TRBJ2-1	TRBV5-1	-	TRBD2	TGCGCCAGCCATAGCGGGATCCCACTAAATGAGCAGTTCTTC	CASHSGIPLNEQFF
TRBJ1-6	TRBV7-9	-	-	TGTGCCAGCAGCTACCGGGACACCAATAATTCACCCCTCCACTTT	CASSYRDTNNSPLHF
TRBJ2-2	TRBV25-1	-	TRBD2	TGTGCCAGCATCCAGACTAGCGGTGGCGGGGAGCTGTTTTTT	CASIQTSGGGELFF
TRBJ1-2	TRBV5-1	-	-	TGCGCCAGCAGCTTGTTTGGTCAGGGGATGGGCTACACCTTC	CASSLFGQGMGYTF
TRBJ2-2	TRBV2	-	-	TGTGCCAGCAGCGCCCGGGGAACCGGGGAGCTGTTTTTT	CASSARGTGELFF
TRBJ2-6	TRBV11-2	once	-	TGTGCCAGCAGCTTAGATGTGACTTCTGGGGCCAACGTCCTGACTTTC	CASSLDVTSGANVLTF
TRBJ2-3	TRBV18	once	-	TGTGCCAGCTCACCAGCGGCTGGGGCCACAGATACGCAGTATTTT	CASSPAAGATDTQYF
TRBJ1-5	TRBV4-1	-	-	TGCGCCAGCAGCACGGACACCGGGACTCGCGGTCAGCCCCAGCATTTT	CASSTDTGTRGQPQHF
TRBJ1-6	TRBV25-1	-	TRBD1	TGTGCCAGCGCCCGGGACAGGGAGGCATCACCCCTCCACTTT	CASARDREASPLHF
TRBJ2-5	TRBV6-5	-	TRBD1	TGTGCCAGCAGTTACGGGCCCGGACAGGTCCAAGAGACCCAGTACTTC	CASSYGPGQVQETQYF
TRBJ2-1	TRBV6-5	-	TRBD2	TGTGCCAGCAGTCCTACTAGCGGGAGTTATGAGCAGTTCTTC	CASSPTSGSYEQFF
TRBJ1-2	TRBV11-3	-	-	TGTGCCAGCAGCTTGTCGAACTATGGCTACACCTTC	CASSLSNYGYTF
TRBJ1-1	TRBV29-1	-	-	TGCAGCGTTGAAGATCCTCGGGGGACGGGGAACACTGAAGCTTTCTTT	CSVEDPRGTGNTEAFF
TRBJ2-2	TRBV5-4	-	-	TGTGCCAGCAGTTTAAGTCCCGGGAGTCGTACCACCGGGGAGCTGTTTTTT	CASSLSPGSRTTGELFF
TRBJ1-6	TRBV5-5	-	TRBD1	TGTGCCAGCAGCTTGGGACAGGGTGGTATTTCACCCCTCCACTTT	CASSLGQGGISPLHF
TRBJ2-2	TRBV7-6	few	-	TGTGCCAGCAGCCCGAGGCGAGGTTACACCGGGGAGCTGTTTTTT	CASSPRRGYTGELFF
TRBJ2-2	TRBV5-4	-	-	TGTGCCAGCAGTCGTGTGGGGGCGCAGGTCACCGGGGAGCTGTTTTTT	CASSRVGAQVTGELFF
TRBJ1-2	TRBV5-8	-	-	TGTGCCAGCAGCAAGGACAGAAACTATGGCTACACCTTC	CASSKDRNYGYTF
TRBJ1-3	TRBV3-1/TRBV3-2	-	-	TGTGCCAGCAGCCAAGCACTGGTCGGCCTCGGGGGGTACACCATATATTTT	CASSQALVGLGGYTIYF
TRBJ1-1	TRBV11-2	-	TRBD1	TGTGCCAGCAGCTCAATAGACAGGGTCACTGAAGCTTTCTTT	CASSSIDRVTEAFF
TRBJ2-1	TRBV10-3	-	TRBD1	TGTGCCATCAGTGGGTGGGGACAGGCTAACAATGAGCAGTTCTTC	CAISGWGQANNEQFF
TRBJ1-2	TRBV19	-	-	TGTGCCAGTCTACCTCGGGGAGAACGCGGCTACACCTTC	CASLPRGERGYTF
TRBJ1-1	TRBV11-3	-	TRBD1	TGTGCCAGCAGCGACAGGGCCACTGAAGCTTTCTTT	CASSDRATEAFF